This TCR beta chain emerged from a study of beta chain features in type 1 diabetes. Study information: Patients shared similar age, gender and cell yields with healthy donors. Study-wide findings and caveats: Type 1 diabetes patients had TCRB CDR3s that were shorter (moderately but significantly so) in all four CD4+ subsets.

In regard to this clone: Its target is not known.

This CDR3 is 15 amino acids long. The germline gives CDR1 SGHTA, CDR2 FQGNSA. V shed 2 bases and J 9 bases; nucleotides not matched to a gene: 6. Of the isolated RNA, all was reverse transcribed, and so the sequenced material was expressed TCRB transcripts. The assay was immunoSEQ multiplex PCR, and TCRdb's table has in-frame clones only and misses some. The sample contains under 350,000 clones, under 8.5% of which appear only once. The sequenced sample consisted of central memory CD4+ T cells from blood. This TCR was sampled from a woman between 18 and 29 years old in good health. This chain links TRBV7-2 with TRBJ1-6; 8 nucleotides agree with TRBD1. The CDR3, as DNA: TGTGCCAGCAGCTTATCTGGACAGGGAGGTTCACCCCTCCACTTT. The encoded protein is CASSLSGQGGSPLHF.